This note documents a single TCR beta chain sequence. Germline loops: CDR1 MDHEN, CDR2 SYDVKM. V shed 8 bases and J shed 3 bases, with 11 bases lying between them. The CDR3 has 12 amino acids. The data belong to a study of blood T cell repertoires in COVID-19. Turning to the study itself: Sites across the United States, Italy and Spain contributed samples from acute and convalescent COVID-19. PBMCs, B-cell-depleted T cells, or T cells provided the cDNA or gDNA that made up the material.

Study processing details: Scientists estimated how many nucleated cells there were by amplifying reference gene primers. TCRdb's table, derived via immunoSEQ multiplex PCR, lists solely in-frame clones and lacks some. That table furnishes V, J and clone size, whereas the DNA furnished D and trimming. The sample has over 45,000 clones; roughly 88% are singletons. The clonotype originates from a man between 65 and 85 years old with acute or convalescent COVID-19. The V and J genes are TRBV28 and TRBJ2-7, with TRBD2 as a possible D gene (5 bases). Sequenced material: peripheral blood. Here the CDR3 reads CASGSTSYEQYF. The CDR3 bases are TGTGCCAGCGGGAGTACGAGCTACGAGCAGTACTTC.